The sequence of this T cell receptor (beta chain) was determined in a study of T cell changes during pregnancy in multiple sclerosis. Germline V CDR1 and CDR2: GTSNPN, SVGIG (reference sequence). This CDR3 is built from 15 residues. Trimming cost V 6 bases and J 6 bases; bases outside gene matches: 16. The repertoire was sequenced with immunoSEQ multiplex PCR; TCRdb's copy has only in-frame clones and lacks some. Of around 36,000 clones detected, roughly nine tenths appear once; the ten largest clones hold more than 7%. The sequence derives from a female donor with multiple sclerosis, enrolled in a pregnancy study. V is TRBV30 and J is TRBJ2-7; 8 bases are a match to TRBD1. Sequences were derived from CD8+ T cells from peripheral blood mononuclear cells, sampled before pregnancy. This CDR3 reads CACSVDRGKFGEQYF. Written as DNA, the CDR3 is TGTGCCTGTTCCGTCGACAGGGGAAAGTTTGGCGAGCAGTACTTC.